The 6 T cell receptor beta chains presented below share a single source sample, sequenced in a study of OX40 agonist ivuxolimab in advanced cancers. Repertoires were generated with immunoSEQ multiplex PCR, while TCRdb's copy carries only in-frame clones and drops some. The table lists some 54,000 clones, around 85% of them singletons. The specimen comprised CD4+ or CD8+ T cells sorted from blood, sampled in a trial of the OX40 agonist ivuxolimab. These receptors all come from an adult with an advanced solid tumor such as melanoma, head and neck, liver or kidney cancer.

The DNA of the CDR3 is TGTGCCAGTAGTATCGGAAGCGGGGGGGCCTTTAATGAGCAGTTCTTC. Encoded protein: CASSIGSGGAFNEQFF. The V and J genes are TRBV19 and TRBJ2-1, with TRBD2 matching over 10 bases. Per germline, CDR1 LNHDA and CDR2 SQIVND (reference sequence). The CDR3 is 16 residues long. The V and J ends lost 3 bases and 7 bases, in that order; junction bases with no gene match: 9.

CDR3 sequence: CASSFRDPTSPNTEAFF. The DNA for the CDR3 is TGTGCCAGCAGCTTTCGTGACCCGACGTCTCCGAACACTGAAGCTTTCTTT. V usage is TRBV5-6 and J usage is TRBJ1-1; D is unresolved. The V end lost 2 bases, the J end lost 1 base, and 18 bases lay between the germline ends. The CDR3 length is 17 residues. Per germline, CDR1 SGHDT and CDR2 YYEEEE.

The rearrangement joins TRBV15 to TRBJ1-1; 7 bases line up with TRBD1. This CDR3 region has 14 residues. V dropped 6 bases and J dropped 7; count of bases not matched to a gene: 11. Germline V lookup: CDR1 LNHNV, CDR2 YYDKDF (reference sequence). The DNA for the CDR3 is TGTGCCACCAGACCCCAGGGGGGGAAGCTTGAAGCTTTCTTT. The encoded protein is CATRPQGGKLEAFF.

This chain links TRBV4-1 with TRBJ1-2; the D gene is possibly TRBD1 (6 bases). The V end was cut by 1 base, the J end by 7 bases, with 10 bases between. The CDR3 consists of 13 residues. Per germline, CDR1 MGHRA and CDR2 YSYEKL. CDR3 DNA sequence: TGCGCCAGCAGCCAAGTGGGGACAAGTGGCTACACCTTC. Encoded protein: CASSQVGTSGYTF.

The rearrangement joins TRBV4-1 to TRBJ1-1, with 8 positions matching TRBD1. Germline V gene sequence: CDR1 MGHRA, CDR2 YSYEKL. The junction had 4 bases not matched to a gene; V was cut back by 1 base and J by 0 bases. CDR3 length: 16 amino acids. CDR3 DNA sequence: TGCGCCAGCAGCCAAGGGACAGGGACCATGAACACTGAAGCTTTCTTT. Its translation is CASSQGTGTMNTEAFF.

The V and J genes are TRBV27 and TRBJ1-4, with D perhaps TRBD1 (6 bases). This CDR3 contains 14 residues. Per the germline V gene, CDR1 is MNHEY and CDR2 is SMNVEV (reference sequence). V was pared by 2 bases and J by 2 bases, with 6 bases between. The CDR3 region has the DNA TGTGCCAGCAGTTTAGGACAGACTAATGAAAAACTGTTTTTT. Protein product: CASSLGQTNEKLFF. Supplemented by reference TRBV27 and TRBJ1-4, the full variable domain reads EAQVTQNPRYLITVTGKKLTVTCSQNMNHEYMSWYRQDPGLGLRQIYYSMNVEVTDKGDVPEGYKVSRKEKRNFPLILESPSPNQTSLYFCASSLGQTNEKLFFGSGTQLSVL.